A single sample is the source of the 19 T cell receptor beta chains below, sequenced in a study of T cell clonotyping in hematopoietic cell transplantation. Produced via immunoSEQ multiplex PCR; TCRdb's table is partial and in-frame only. The table has about 15,000 clones, approximately 95% seen once. The source was PBMCs, collected 30 days after allogeneic stem cell transplant. The source of these receptors is a male patient in his sixties who had an allogeneic stem cell transplant from an unrelated donor, so the T cells may come from the graft donor. Some clones in this sample may be carry-over from other donors' samples.

The chain uses TRBV9 and TRBJ1-3; D remains ambiguous. With 0 bases removed from V and 0 bases from J, the gap between germline ends came to 7 bases. CDR1 is SGDLS and CDR2 is YYNGEE in the germline V gene. The CDR3 sequence is 15 residues long. Here the CDR3 DNA reads TGTGCCAGCAGCGTAGCATCGGGCTCTGGAAACACCATATATTTT. Translated, it gives CASSVASGSGNTIYF.

This chain uses TRBV29-1 with TRBJ1-2; D ambiguous. CDR3 length: 12 residues. Germline lookup yields CDR1 SQVTM and CDR2 ANQGSEA. Trimming removed 2 bases from V and 7 bases from J, with 11 bases in between. CDR3 sequence reads: CSVEKGDGGYTF. In DNA form, the CDR3 reads TGCAGCGTTGAAAAGGGAGATGGTGGCTACACCTTC.

This clone has only one observation. The V call is TRBV7-6, the J call TRBJ2-5; 10 bases align to TRBD2. V gave up 5 bases and J gave up 2 bases; unmatched junction bases: 8. CDR3 length: 16 amino acids. The germline CDR1 and CDR2 sequences are SGHVS and FNYEAQ. Here the CDR3 reads CASSLPGLANQETQYF. Here the CDR3 DNA reads TGTGCCAGCAGCCTACCGGGACTAGCGAATCAAGAGACCCAGTACTTC.

V is TRBV7-2 and J is TRBJ1-2; D gene ambiguous. Germline V gene data show CDR1 as SGHTA and CDR2 as FQGNSA. The CDR3 is made up of 14 amino acids. V was trimmed by 1 base and J by 6 bases, leaving 12 bases between them. CDR3 protein: CASSLDHGPDGYTF. The CDR3 DNA reads TGTGCCAGCAGCTTAGATCACGGCCCAGATGGCTACACCTTC.

This rearrangement joins TRBV5-1 to TRBJ2-1, with 9 nucleotides matching TRBD1. CDR1 and CDR2 (germline): SGHRS, YFSETQ. The V gene end was trimmed by 2 bases and the J gene end by 4 bases; junction bases not matched to a gene: 22. The CDR3 covers 21 residues. CDR3 residues: CASSFGGQGARDLLIYNEQFF. The DNA of the CDR3 is TGCGCCAGCAGCTTTGGGGGACAGGGCGCGCGGGACCTTTTAATATACAATGAGCAGTTCTTC.

The CDR3 region is CASSRTGPLYEQYF. In DNA, the CDR3 is TGTGCCAGCAGCAGGACCGGTCCCCTCTACGAGCAGTACTTC. The chain has TRBV5-6 and TRBJ2-7, with D uncertain. Germline V gene lookup returns CDR1 SGHDT and CDR2 YYEEEE. The CDR3 sequence is 14 residues long. V lost 4 bases, J lost 3 bases, and 14 bases lay in between.

The rearrangement uses TRBV29-1 and TRBJ2-3; TRBD1 agrees at 7 bases. The V and J ends lost 3 bases and 4 bases, in that order; junction bases with no gene match: 10. This CDR3 comprises 15 residues. Germline lookup yields CDR1 SQVTM and CDR2 ANQGSEA. CDR3 DNA: TGCAGCGTTGATGAGGGGGCTAGCTCGGCAGATACGCAGTATTTT. Its translation is CSVDEGASSADTQYF.

The chain employs TRBV6-5 and TRBJ1-2; perhaps TRBD1 as D (6 bases). CDR1 is MNHEY and CDR2 is SVGAGI in the germline V gene. The CDR3 totals 16 residues. Trimming removed 0 bases from V and 4 bases from J, with 15 bases in between. The CDR3 region has the DNA TGTGCCAGCAGTTACTCGAATTGGGGGGCGAGCTATGGCTACACCTTC. The encoded protein is CASSYSNWGASYGYTF.

This clone was detected only once. The genes are TRBV5-1 and TRBJ1-1, with D maybe TRBD1 (6 bases). V shed 6 bases and J shed 5 bases, with 17 bases lying between them. The CDR3 is 14 residues long. Germline assignment: CDR1 SGHRS and CDR2 YFSETQ. CDR3 loop: CASNVGGGGTEAFF. DNA of the CDR3: TGCGCCAGCAACGTGGGGGGCGGTGGGACTGAAGCTTTCTTT. Based on the CDR3 plus reference TRBV5-1 and TRBJ1-1, the full variable domain is KAGVTQTPRYLIKTRGQQVTLSCSPISGHRSVSWYQQTPGQGLQFLFEYFSETQRNKGNFPGRFSGRQFSNSRSEMNVSTLELGDSALYLCASNVGGGGTEAFFGQGTRLTVV.

The chain employs TRBV28 and TRBJ2-7, with unresolved D. The germline CDR1 and CDR2 sequences are MDHEN and SYDVKM. V gave up 4 bases and J gave up 5 bases, with 12 bases separating them. CDR3 size: 13 residues. CDR3 in amino acids: CASSSPVVNEQYF. The CDR3, as DNA: TGTGCCAGCAGTTCTCCCGTTGTAAACGAGCAGTACTTC.

The chain links TRBV25-1 to TRBJ2-5, with D perhaps TRBD1 or TRBD2 (5 bases each). Germline loops: CDR1 MGHDK, CDR2 SYGVNS. Trimming pared 8 bases from V and 4 bases from J, leaving 11 bases between. This CDR3 contains 12 residues. The CDR3 DNA sequence: TGTGCCAGCGGGTCCGGGACAGAGACCCAGTACTTC. Translated, it gives CASGSGTETQYF. The full variable domain, completed using reference TRBV25-1 and TRBJ2-5, is EADIYQTPRYLVIGTGKKITLECSQTMGHDKMYWYQQDPGMELHLIHYSYGVNSTEKGDLSSESTVSRIRTEHFPLTLESARPSHTSQYLCASGSGTETQYFGPGTRLLVL.

The chain recombines TRBV7-3 with TRBJ1-2; possibly TRBD1 for D (5 bases). Trimming cost V 1 base and J 8 bases, with 11 bases left between them. From germline, CDR1 is SGHTA and CDR2 FQGTGA. This CDR3 spans 13 amino acids. The CDR3 DNA reads TGTGCCAGCAGCTTAAGTGCAGGGCGCGGCTACACCTTC. Amino acids: CASSLSAGRGYTF.

The chain links TRBV5-1 to TRBJ1-2; D possibly corresponds to TRBD1 (5 bases). CDR3 size: 15 residues. CDR1 and CDR2 (germline): SGHRS, YFSETQ. V was clipped by 0 bases and J by 10 bases, with 19 bases between them. This CDR3 is CASSLAPGPGQDYTF. DNA for the CDR3: TGCGCCAGCAGCTTGGCTCCGGGACCAGGACAAGACTACACCTTC.

This chain connects TRBV19 to TRBJ2-7; D may be TRBD1 or TRBD2 (5 bases each). Trimming cost V 10 bases and J 2 bases, with 18 bases left between them. Per the germline V gene, CDR1 is LNHDA and CDR2 is SQIVND (reference sequence). The CDR3 has 14 residues. The CDR3 DNA sequence: TGTGCCACGAAGCTTACGGGGCCTACCTACGAGCAGTACTTC. Translation gives CATKLTGPTYEQYF.

V is TRBV2 and J is TRBJ1-1; D might be TRBD1 (5 bases). The CDR3 covers 14 residues. With 7 bases removed from V and 0 bases from J, the gap between germline ends came to 12 bases. Germline CDR1 reads SNHLY; CDR2 reads FYNNEI. In DNA form, the CDR3 reads TGTGCCAGCATGATCGGGGGGGTGAACACTGAAGCTTTCTTT. It is translated as CASMIGGVNTEAFF. Supplemented by reference TRBV2 and TRBJ1-1, the full variable domain reads EPEVTQTPSHQVTQMGQEVILRCVPISNHLYFYWYRQILGQKVEFLVSFYNNEISEKSEIFDDQFSVERPDGSNFTLKIRSTKLEDSAMYFCASMIGGVNTEAFFGQGTRLTVV.

The chain uses TRBV25-1 and TRBJ2-7; D is perhaps TRBD1 (6 bases). Trimming left V 7 bases short and J 7 bases short, with 14 bases between. The germline gives CDR1 MGHDK, CDR2 SYGVNS. The CDR3 loop spans 12 amino acids. This CDR3 is CASKDSYGEQYF. The CDR3 DNA reads TGTGCCAGCAAGGACAGCTATGGGGAGCAGTACTTC.

The CDR3: CASGALPTNEKLFF. The CDR3 DNA sequence: TGCGCCAGCGGGGCCCTTCCAACTAATGAAAAACTGTTTTTT. This chain links TRBV4-1 with TRBJ1-4; D may be TRBD1 (5 bases). With 8 bases removed from V and 0 bases from J, the gap between germline ends came to 10 bases. Per germline, CDR1 MGHRA and CDR2 YSYEKL. The CDR3 runs 14 residues.

The chain employs TRBV5-4 and TRBJ1-6, with D hard to call. The germline gives CDR1 SGHNT, CDR2 YYREEE (reference sequence). V gave up 4 bases and J gave up 4 bases, with 9 bases separating them. There are 14 residues in the CDR3. The chain's CDR3 is CASSREQYNSPLHF. The DNA of the CDR3 is TGTGCCAGCAGCCGGGAACAATATAATTCACCCCTCCACTTT.

By share, this clone ranks as medium-sized. In DNA form, the CDR3 reads TGTGCCAGCAGTGTCAGGGGCTACGAGCAGTACTTC. It translates to CASSVRGYEQYF. V usage is TRBV2 and J usage is TRBJ2-7; possibly TRBD1 for D (6 bases). Germline V lookup: CDR1 SNHLY, CDR2 FYNNEI. The germline V and J ends were trimmed by 4 bases and 3 bases, with 7 bases remaining between them. The CDR3 has 12 amino acids.